The sequence of this T cell receptor beta chain was determined in a study of PD-L1 blockade in urothelial cancer. Looking at the study overall: Patients had been given 0 to 3 earlier chemotherapy regimens. Blood underwent analysis 3 weeks (second dose) and 6 weeks after treatment began. Peripheral blood specimens exhibited a median yield of 141,255 T cells.

Germline lookup yields CDR1 MDHEN and CDR2 SYDVKM. CDR3 length: 16 amino acids. The ends were cut back, 6 bases at V and 0 bases at J, with 17 bases in the middle. The protocol was immunoSEQ multiplex PCR, while the TCRdb copy is restricted to in-frame clones and leaves out a portion. The data contain under 55,000 clones, roughly 80% of them seen just once; the ten biggest clones take up about 3.2%. This clone was seen only a few times. No antigen is known for it. Study-wide points: Stronger expansion of tumor-associated clones in blood at 3 weeks distinguished durable-benefit patients.

Specified time point: pretreatment peripheral blood. The J gene is TRBJ1-1, the V gene TRBV28, with D possibly being TRBD1 (5 bases). The TCR was taken from a man aged 70 or older with urothelial cancer. Sequenced here: PBMCs, sampled around atezolizumab (anti-PD-L1) treatment. The CDR3 DNA is TGTGCCAGCAGGTCCCAGGGAGGCCTTGTGAACACTGAAGCTTTCTTT. Translating gives CASRSQGGLVNTEAFF. The full variable domain, completed using reference TRBV28 and TRBJ1-1, is DVKVTQSSRYLVKRTGEKVFLECVQDMDHENMFWYRQDPGLGLRLIYFSYDVKMKEKGDIPEGYSVSREKKERFSLILESASTNQTSMYLCASRSQGGLVNTEAFFGQGTRLTVV.